These T cell receptor beta chains were read from a single sample in a study of blood T cell repertoires in COVID-19. TCRdb keeps only in-frame clones here, not all; method: immunoSEQ multiplex PCR. Seen here are 250,000 to 400,000 clones, 75% to 90% observed once, and the top ten hold 4.5% to 5.5%. The material sequenced was PBMCs or T cells enriched from blood (not recorded which). The receptors shown here come from a man between 60 and 70 years old who had recovered from COVID-19. The CDR3 runs from the conserved cysteine through the conserved F or W. The D gene is left open where the match is weak. Clone size is not always given. Where it is, it says once, few, many or a class for expanded clones.

TRBV18,14,.,TRBJ2-7,TRBD1,CASSSGQGSYEQYF,TGTGCCAGCTCATCCGGACAGGGATCCTACGAGCAGTACTTC
TRBV5-4,15,few,TRBJ2-4,.,CASSLATRQENIQYF,TGTGCCAGCAGCTTGGCAACCCGACAGGAAAACATTCAGTACTTC
TRBV5-1,15,.,TRBJ1-5,.,CASSLRGGSGQPQHF,TGCGCCAGCAGCTTGAGAGGGGGATCGGGTCAGCCCCAGCATTTT
TRBV5-1,16,once,TRBJ2-5,TRBD1,CASSLAPGQDQETQYF,TGCGCCAGCAGCTTGGCCCCGGGACAGGACCAAGAGACCCAGTACTTC
TRBV2,13,few,TRBJ1-5,.,CASSSEDNQPQHF,TGTGCCAGCAGCTCAGAAGACAATCAGCCCCAGCATTTT
TRBV28,14,once,TRBJ1-6,.,CASSSQIVNSPLHF,TGTGCCAGCAGTTCTCAAATAGTTAATTCACCCCTCCACTTT
TRBV12-3/TRBV12-4,13,.,TRBJ1-5,TRBD1,CASSSQGQQPQHF,TGTGCCAGCAGCTCCCAGGGACAGCAGCCCCAGCATTTT
TRBV5-1,15,.,TRBJ2-2,TRBD2,CASSLRAGDIGELFF,TGCGCCAGCAGCTTGCGGGCGGGAGATATCGGGGAGCTGTTTTTT
TRBV4-2,15,once,TRBJ1-2,TRBD1,CASSPPGTGRYGYTF,TGTGCCAGCAGCCCTCCCGGGACAGGCCGCTATGGCTACACCTTC
TRBV6-2/TRBV6-3,16,.,TRBJ2-4,.,CASSYFRTLAKNIQYF,TGTGCCAGCAGTTACTTTAGGACATTAGCCAAAAACATTCAGTACTTC
TRBV4-2,15,.,TRBJ1-2,.,CASSQDRTENNGYTF,TGTGCCAGCAGCCAAGATCGTACAGAAAATAATGGCTACACCTTC
TRBV3-1/TRBV3-2,16,.,TRBJ1-4,TRBD1,CASSQGFRTGAEKLFF,TGTGCCAGCAGCCAAGGTTTCAGGACAGGGGCTGAAAAACTGTTTTTT
TRBV20-1,16,.,TRBJ2-6,TRBD1,CSASDRGRSGANVLTF,TGCAGTGCTAGTGACAGGGGGCGTTCTGGGGCCAACGTCCTGACTTTC
TRBV5-4,15,.,TRBJ2-5,TRBD2,CASSLLGTRQETQYF,TGTGCCAGCAGCTTGTTAGGGACTAGGCAAGAGACCCAGTACTTC